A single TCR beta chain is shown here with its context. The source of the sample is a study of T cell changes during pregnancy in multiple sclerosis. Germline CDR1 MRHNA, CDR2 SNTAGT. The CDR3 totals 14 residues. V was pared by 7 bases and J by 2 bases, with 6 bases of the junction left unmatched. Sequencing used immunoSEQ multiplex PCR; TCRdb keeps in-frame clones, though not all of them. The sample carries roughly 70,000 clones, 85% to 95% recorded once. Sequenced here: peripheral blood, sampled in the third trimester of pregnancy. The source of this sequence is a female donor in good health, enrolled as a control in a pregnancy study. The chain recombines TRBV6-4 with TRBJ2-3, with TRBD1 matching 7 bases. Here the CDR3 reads CASKEQGDTDTQYF. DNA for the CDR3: TGTGCCAGCAAGGAGCAGGGGGACACAGATACGCAGTATTTT.